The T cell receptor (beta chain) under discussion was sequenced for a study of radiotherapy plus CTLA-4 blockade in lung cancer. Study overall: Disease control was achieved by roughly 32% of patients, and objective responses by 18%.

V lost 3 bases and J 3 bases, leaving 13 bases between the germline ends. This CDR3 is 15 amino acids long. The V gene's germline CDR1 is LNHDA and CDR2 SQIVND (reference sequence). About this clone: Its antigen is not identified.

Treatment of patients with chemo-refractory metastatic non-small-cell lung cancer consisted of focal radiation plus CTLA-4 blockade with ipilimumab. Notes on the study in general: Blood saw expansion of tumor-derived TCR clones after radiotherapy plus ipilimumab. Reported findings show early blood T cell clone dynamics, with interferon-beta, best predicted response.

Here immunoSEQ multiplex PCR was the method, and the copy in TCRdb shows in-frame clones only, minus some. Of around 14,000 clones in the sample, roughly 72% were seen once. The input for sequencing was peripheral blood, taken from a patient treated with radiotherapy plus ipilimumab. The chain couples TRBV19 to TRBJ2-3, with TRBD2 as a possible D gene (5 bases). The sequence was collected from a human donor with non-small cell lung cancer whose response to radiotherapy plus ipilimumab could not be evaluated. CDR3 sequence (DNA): TGTGCCAGTAGTATTATGAGCGGTTCTACAGATACGCAGTATTTT. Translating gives CASSIMSGSTDTQYF.